Presented here are 23 T cell receptor beta chains from one specimen sequenced in a study of cytomegalovirus exposure and HLA in healthy donors. Sequenced by immunoSEQ multiplex PCR; TCRdb stores in-frame clones only, minus some. The table has some 140,000 clones, approximately 86% seen once; the top ten hold 2% to 2.5%. The sequenced sample was PBMCs. These receptors originate from a human donor in good health.

V and J are TRBV4-3 and TRBJ1-5; D gene unclear. Trimming took off 3 bases at V and 4 bases at J, with 19 bases between the two ends. The V gene's germline CDR1 is LGHNA and CDR2 YSLEER. The CDR3 spans 17 residues. This chain's CDR3 is CASSQVWATAWNQPQHF. The CDR3 bases are TGCGCCAGCAGCCAGGTCTGGGCGACGGCCTGGAATCAGCCCCAGCATTTT.

This sequence joins TRBV10-3 and TRBJ1-1, with 8 positions matching TRBD1. Germline assignment: CDR1 ENHRY and CDR2 SYGVKD. With V trimmed by 6 bases and J by 3 bases, 9 bases remained unmatched. The CDR3 loop spans 15 amino acids. For the CDR3, the DNA is TGTGCCATCAGCTACCAGGGGGCGGCGGACACTGAAGCTTTCTTT. It codes for CAISYQGAADTEAFF.

The count of this clone is one. This sequence joins TRBV9 and TRBJ2-7, with a possible D match to TRBD2 (5 bases). V lost 0 bases and J 4 bases, leaving 11 bases between the germline ends. Germline V CDR1 and CDR2: SGDLS, YYNGEE. CDR3 length: 14 amino acids. CDR3 sequence reads: CASSVGGTGYEQYF. CDR3 coding DNA: TGTGCCAGCAGCGTAGGGGGTACGGGATACGAGCAGTACTTC.

The V gene is TRBV2, the J gene TRBJ2-2; D ambiguous. This CDR3 has 14 residues. The V end was cut by 7 bases, the J end by 4 bases, with 13 bases between. In germline, CDR1 is SNHLY, CDR2 FYNNEI. The CDR3 reads CASIRSSSTGELFF. CDR3 DNA: TGTGCCAGCATTCGAAGTAGCAGCACCGGGGAGCTGTTTTTT.

The chain has TRBV6-1 and TRBJ1-3; 10 nucleotides match TRBD1. Germline loops: CDR1 MNHNS, CDR2 SASEGT. V shed 0 bases and J 8 bases; nucleotides not matched to a gene: 10. The CDR3 runs 17 residues. CDR3 amino acids: CASSEAPLRQGADTIYF. CDR3 bases: TGTGCCAGCAGTGAAGCTCCCCTCCGACAGGGGGCGGACACCATATATTTT.

The chain is built from TRBV28 and TRBJ1-5; tentative D call: TRBD1 (6 bases). The CDR3 has 17 residues. CDR1 MDHEN and CDR2 SYDVKM come from the germline V gene. Deletions cut 1 base from V and 0 bases from J, with 13 bases between. This chain's CDR3 is CASSLLGDIYSNQPQHF. The CDR3 region has the DNA TGTGCCAGCAGTTTATTAGGGGACATATATAGCAATCAGCCCCAGCATTTT.

The genes are TRBV19 and TRBJ2-7; perhaps TRBD2 as D (5 bases). The CDR3 consists of 14 residues. Germline CDR1 is LNHDA and CDR2 is SQIVND (reference sequence). The V gene lost 5 bases and the J gene lost 3 bases, with 14 bases spanning the gap. In DNA, the CDR3 is TGTGCCAGTAGTCTCCAGGCTAGCAGCTACGAGCAGTACTTC. It yields the protein CASSLQASSYEQYF.

This clone came up once. The chain uses TRBV6-4 and TRBJ2-1; 9 nucleotides agree with TRBD2. V shed 0 bases, J shed 5 bases, and the junction held 2 bases outside the gene matches. This CDR3 region has 15 residues. Germline V CDR1 and CDR2: MRHNA, SNTAGT. Here the CDR3 DNA reads TGTGCCAGCAGTGACTCTGCGGGGGGGCACAATGAGCAGTTCTTC. This translates into CASSDSAGGHNEQFF.

The rearrangement uses TRBV2 and TRBJ1-2; 8 bases match TRBD1. V dropped 7 bases and J dropped 7; count of bases not matched to a gene: 11. The germline V gene encodes CDR1 SNHLY and CDR2 FYNNEI. The CDR3 runs 14 residues. In DNA form, the CDR3 reads TGTGCCAGCAATGTACAGGGGGGGGAAGGTGGCTACACCTTC. Its translation: CASNVQGGEGGYTF.

This clone has only one observation. The V call is TRBV9, the J call TRBJ1-1; 8 bases are shared with TRBD1. The CDR3 sequence is 16 residues long. Germline V gene data show CDR1 as SGDLS and CDR2 as YYNGEE. Losses at the gene ends were 0 bases for V and 4 bases for J; bases not matched to a gene: 8. The CDR3 is CASSVEGRGRGTEAFF. DNA of the CDR3: TGTGCCAGCAGCGTAGAGGGCAGGGGGCGAGGCACTGAAGCTTTCTTT.

V is TRBV9 and J is TRBJ1-1, with D maybe TRBD1 (5 bases). The CDR3 has 14 residues. Germline CDR1 is SGDLS and CDR2 is YYNGEE. The ends were cut back, 3 bases at V and 5 bases at J, with 14 bases in the middle. The CDR3 spells CASSAGPGLTEAFF. The CDR3, as DNA: TGTGCCAGCAGCGCGGGTCCGGGACTTACTGAAGCTTTCTTT. Combining the CDR3 with reference TRBV9 and TRBJ1-1 gives the whole variable domain DSGVTQTPKHLITATGQRVTLRCSPRSGDLSVYWYQQSLDQGLQFLIQYYNGEERAKGNILERFSAQQFPDLHSELNLSSLELGDSALYFCASSAGPGLTEAFFGQGTRLTVV.

This chain uses TRBV30 with TRBJ2-7, with 8 bases identical to TRBD2. Germline V gene data show CDR1 as GTSNPN and CDR2 as SVGIG (reference sequence). Unmatched junction bases numbered 11, after V lost 5 bases and J lost 5 bases. The CDR3 is 14 amino acids. The CDR3 nucleotides read TGTGCCTGGTTGGAGAGCGGGAGCGTCCACGAGCAGTACTTC. It translates to CAWLESGSVHEQYF.

The chain joins TRBV29-1 to TRBJ2-5, with TRBD2 matching over 15 bases. This CDR3 comprises 20 residues. V lost 0 bases and J lost 4; bases outside the gene matches: 15. CDR1 and CDR2 from the germline V gene are SQVTM and ANQGSEA. The DNA of the CDR3 is TGCAGCGTTGAAGATTGGTCCCTGGGGACTAGCGGGAGGCGGGCAGAGACCCAGTACTTC. This codes for CSVEDWSLGTSGRRAETQYF.

This chain connects TRBV19 to TRBJ2-5; perhaps TRBD2 as D (6 bases). Trimming took off 6 bases at V and 1 base at J, with 12 bases between the two ends. From germline, CDR1 is LNHDA and CDR2 SQIVND (reference sequence). The CDR3 runs to 14 residues. The CDR3 DNA reads as TGTGCCAGTAGCCGGGACTTGCTCCAAGAGACCCAGTACTTC. It encodes CASSRDLLQETQYF.

This chain links TRBV2 with TRBJ2-3; D unresolved. Trimming cost V 4 bases and J 4 bases, with 15 bases left between them. CDR3 length: 15 residues. CDR1 is SNHLY, CDR2 FYNNEI, per germline. As DNA, the CDR3 is TGTGCCAGCAGTGCCCTTTTGGCTCCCTCAGATACGCAGTATTTT. Amino acids: CASSALLAPSDTQYF.

The chain employs TRBV2 and TRBJ1-4, with D unclear. There are 12 residues in the CDR3. V was clipped by 6 bases and J by 8 bases, with 10 bases between them. The germline gives CDR1 SNHLY, CDR2 FYNNEI. CDR3 nucleotide sequence: TGTGCCAGCAGGACGAAGAGGGAAAAACTGTTTTTT. Its translation is CASRTKREKLFF.

The chain uses TRBV18 and TRBJ1-1; the D gene is possibly TRBD1 (5 bases). Germline-derived CDR1 and CDR2 are KGHSH and LQKENI. V lost 0 bases and J 0 bases, leaving 8 bases between the germline ends. This CDR3 contains 15 residues. CDR3 nucleotide sequence: TGTGCCAGCTCACCACCGGGACTCATGAACACTGAAGCTTTCTTT. Residues: CASSPPGLMNTEAFF.

The rearrangement links TRBV19 to TRBJ2-2; no clear D gene. The germline gives CDR1 LNHDA, CDR2 SQIVND (reference sequence). The CDR3 has 15 amino acids. Trimming cost V 5 bases and J 5 bases, with 15 bases left between them. CDR3 loop: CASSLQSSETGELFF. The CDR3 DNA follows: TGTGCCAGTAGTCTCCAGTCTAGTGAGACCGGGGAGCTGTTTTTT.

The CDR3 protein is CASSLSAGDGYTF. The CDR3 DNA follows: TGTGCCAGCAGTTTATCTGCCGGGGATGGCTACACCTTC. This chain links TRBV27 with TRBJ1-2; D not certain. Germline V gives CDR1 MNHEY, CDR2 SMNVEV (reference sequence). V was pared by 0 bases and J by 6 bases, with 8 bases between. The CDR3 length is 13 residues.

V and J are TRBV18 and TRBJ1-2; TRBD1 matches 9 bases. The CDR3 loop spans 14 amino acids. V gave up 3 bases and J gave up 4 bases; unmatched junction bases: 3. Germline V lookup: CDR1 KGHSH, CDR2 LQKENI. The CDR3 DNA reads TGTGCCAGCTCACCGGGGGACAGGGCCTATGGCTACACCTTC. It yields the protein CASSPGDRAYGYTF.

The chain recombines TRBV29-1 with TRBJ2-3; D is possibly TRBD2 (7 bases). V shed 6 bases and J shed 3 bases, with 16 bases lying between them. There are 14 residues in the CDR3. Germline CDR1 and CDR2: SQVTM and ANQGSEA. The CDR3 sequence is CSVTLGGATDTQYF. The CDR3 DNA reads TGCAGCGTGACATTGGGGGGGGCAACAGATACGCAGTATTTT.

This clone was found a few times. The V call is TRBV27, the J call TRBJ2-1; 15 bases match TRBD2. Germline loops: CDR1 MNHEY, CDR2 SMNVEV (reference sequence). J gave up 0 bases and V 2 bases, and 5 bases lay outside the gene matches. The CDR3 is 19 residues long. The CDR3 DNA reads TGTGCCAGCAGTTTACCGGGACTAGCGGGAGGTTCCTCCTACAATGAGCAGTTCTTC. It codes for CASSLPGLAGGSSYNEQFF.

The chain uses TRBV11-3 and TRBJ2-7, with TRBD1 identical over 7 bases. J was trimmed by 4 bases and V by 6 bases; bases with no gene match: 6. Germline CDR1 SGHNT, CDR2 YENEEA. This CDR3 is 13 amino acids long. CDR3 residues: CASRLTGDYEQYF. Here the CDR3 DNA reads TGTGCCAGCAGATTAACAGGGGATTACGAGCAGTACTTC.